Detailed here is one TCR beta chain. Measured with immunoSEQ multiplex PCR; TCRdb has only the in-frame clones, and not every one. This table holds fewer than 75,000 clones, approximately 92% found once. These data originate in a study of blood T cell repertoires in COVID-19. V trimming: 3 bases; J trimming: 8 bases; junction bases outside the gene matches: 12. The CDR3 loop spans 15 amino acids. Germline lookup yields CDR1 KGHSH and CDR2 LQKENI. This chain connects TRBV18 to TRBJ1-2, with 7 bases fitting TRBD1. The TCR was taken from a man aged 45-65 years with active COVID-19. Sequencing was done on a sample of peripheral blood. CDR3: CASSPRTGGLGGYTF. As DNA, the CDR3 is TGTGCCAGCTCACCGAGGACAGGCGGATTGGGAGGCTACACCTTC.